What follows are 23 T cell receptor beta chains derived from one specimen sequenced in a study of blood T cells in healthy people across ages. With a J-beta primer mix and a sample-barcoded 5' primer, a second PCR ran about 7 to 12 cycles. TCRdb independently ran MiXCR on the 5' RACE reads; one entry per CDR3 protein. The sample yields around 1,600,000 distinct CDR3 sequences, about 45% seen once. Source material: blood. The receptors stem from a woman younger than 30 in good health.

The table lists this clonotype with a few counts. CDR3 nucleotides: TGTGCCAGCAGCCAATGGGACAGGGGAGGAAACTATGGCTACACCTTC. Amino acid sequence: CASSQWDRGGNYGYTF. The rearrangement links TRBV3-1 to TRBJ1-2, with 10 bases identical to TRBD1. This CDR3 is built from 16 residues. The J segment lost 2 bases and the V segment lost 2 bases, leaving 5 bases of the junction unmatched. The germline CDR1 and CDR2 sequences are LGHDT and YNNKEL (reference sequence).

This clonotype was recorded only once. A read error is possible here, since a much larger clone lies one base away. The chain employs TRBV10-3 and TRBJ1-1; 9 nucleotides line up with TRBD1. Germline V gene lookup returns CDR1 ENHRY and CDR2 SYGVKD. The CDR3 is made up of 15 amino acids. CDR3 residues: CAARSGQGWNTGAFF. The CDR3 region has the DNA TGTGCCGCCCGTTCTGGACAGGGGTGGAACACTGGAGCTTTCTTT.

This clonotype was recorded a few times. The gene calls are TRBV6-1 and TRBJ2-7; D gene uncertain. Trimming took 1 base from V and 2 from J, leaving 12 bases between them. CDR3 size: 15 residues. CDR1 and CDR2 from the germline V gene are MNHNS and SASEGT. The CDR3 sequence: CASSEGQVGPYEQYF. In nucleotides, the CDR3 is TGTGCCAGCAGTGAAGGGCAGGTAGGCCCCTACGAGCAGTACTTC.

The chain joins TRBV20-1 to TRBJ2-1; 9 nucleotides align to TRBD2. With V trimmed by 3 bases and J by 7 bases, 7 bases remained unmatched. Looked up from germline, CDR1 is DFQATT and CDR2 is SNEGSKA (reference sequence). CDR3 length: 14 residues. CDR3 loop: CSARIAGVENEQFF. CDR3 coding DNA: TGCAGTGCTAGGATAGCGGGAGTCGAGAATGAGCAGTTCTTC.

This chain links TRBV6-5 with TRBJ2-7; D is undetermined. Trimming took 2 bases from V and 3 from J, leaving 8 bases between them. Germline V gene data show CDR1 as MNHEY and CDR2 as SVGAGI. The CDR3 spans 13 residues. In DNA form, the CDR3 reads TGTGCCAGCAGTTACGCGATAAACTACGAGCAGTACTTC. Its translation is CASSYAINYEQYF.

V usage is TRBV20-1 and J usage is TRBJ1-1; TRBD1 is a possible D gene (5 bases). CDR1 is DFQATT, CDR2 SNEGSKA, per germline (reference sequence). This CDR3 is 13 amino acids long. V was clipped by 5 bases and J by 3 bases, with 13 bases between them. The CDR3 DNA sequence: TGCAGTGCTCGCGGGGCTCGGGACACTGAAGCTTTCTTT. Translating it yields CSARGARDTEAFF.

The rearrangement joins TRBV27 to TRBJ2-3; a possible D gene is TRBD2 (6 bases). V lost 4 bases to trimming and J lost 4 bases, with 9 bases between them. Germline assignment: CDR1 MNHEY and CDR2 SMNVEV (reference sequence). The CDR3 runs 13 residues. Written as DNA, the CDR3 is TGTGCCAGCAGTTGGGGAGGACCAGATACGCAGTATTTT. It translates to CASSWGGPDTQYF.

The chain joins TRBV29-1 to TRBJ1-2, with 10 bases that match TRBD1. The CDR3 has 13 amino acids. The V and J ends lost 6 bases and 6 bases, in that order; junction bases with no gene match: 7. In germline, CDR1 is SQVTM, CDR2 ANQGSEA. CDR3 bases: TGCAGCGTCACTCGGACAGGGGGAGATGGCTACACCTTC. It codes for CSVTRTGGDGYTF.

This clonotype showed up just a few times. This chain uses TRBV5-1 with TRBJ2-3, with unresolved D. Germline V gene data show CDR1 as SGHRS and CDR2 as YFSETQ. Trimming took 5 bases from V and 1 from J, leaving 11 bases between them. The CDR3 is 14 residues long. Written as DNA, the CDR3 is TGCGCCAGCAGAGAATGGTGGGGCACAGATACGCAGTATTTT. It translates to CASREWWGTDTQYF. Variable domain in full (rest from reference TRBV5-1 and TRBJ2-3): KAGVTQTPRYLIKTRGQQVTLSCSPISGHRSVSWYQQTPGQGLQFLFEYFSETQRNKGNFPGRFSGRQFSNSRSEMNVSTLELGDSALYLCASREWWGTDTQYFGPGTRLTVL.

This chain uses TRBV7-2 with TRBJ2-3; 7 bases match TRBD1. This CDR3 has 20 amino acids. CDR1 and CDR2 from the germline V gene are SGHTA and FQGNSA. V was pared by 0 bases and J by 2 bases, with 17 bases of the junction left unmatched. The CDR3, as DNA: TGTGCCAGCAGCTTAGCTGAGACAGGGACCATCTTCACCCACACAGATACGCAGTATTTT. It encodes CASSLAETGTIFTHTDTQYF.

This clonotype was seen more than once but under ten times. As DNA, the CDR3 is TGCAGTGCTAGAGAACAGGGGGCGACTAAGACCCAGTACTTC. This encodes CSAREQGATKTQYF. This chain joins TRBV20-1 and TRBJ2-5; 9 nucleotides align to TRBD1. V lost 0 bases to trimming and J lost 6 bases; unmatched junction nucleotides: 5. Germline CDR1 reads DFQATT; CDR2 reads SNEGSKA (reference sequence). The CDR3 extends over 14 amino acids.

The chain couples TRBV28 to TRBJ2-3; perhaps D is TRBD1 or TRBD2 (5 bases each). There are 16 residues in the CDR3. Looked up from germline, CDR1 is MDHEN and CDR2 is SYDVKM. V gave up 8 bases and J gave up 4 bases, with 22 bases separating them. CDR3 sequence: CASSSPGTGLSDTQYF. The CDR3, as DNA: TGTGCCAGCTCCTCCCCCGGGACGGGGTTGTCAGATACGCAGTATTTT.

This clonotype was observed a few times. The chain's CDR3 is CASSAGGRVPETQYF. The CDR3 DNA follows: TGTGCCAGCAGCGCGGGAGGGAGGGTCCCAGAGACCCAGTACTTC. V usage is TRBV27 and J usage is TRBJ2-5, with TRBD2 matching over 9 bases. Losses at the gene ends were 6 bases for V and 4 bases for J; bases not matched to a gene: 9. Germline values: CDR1 MNHEY, CDR2 SMNVEV (reference sequence). The CDR3 is made up of 15 amino acids.

V gene TRBV19 combines with J gene TRBJ2-6; D remains unclear. Per the germline V gene, CDR1 is LNHDA and CDR2 is SQIVND (reference sequence). Trimming cost V 1 base and J 4 bases, with 5 bases left between them. The CDR3 covers 14 residues. CDR3 bases: TGTGCCAGTAGTATAGTCGGGGGGGCCAACGTCCTGACTTTC. This translates into CASSIVGGANVLTF.

In regard to this clonotype: A read error may account for a junction end that differs from germline. This chain uses TRBV6-1 with TRBJ2-6; 7 nucleotides match TRBD1. CDR3 length equals 16 residues. CDR1 is MNHNS, CDR2 SASEGT, per germline. For the CDR3, the DNA is TGTGCCGGCAGCGCCGGGACAGTTGCTGGGGCCAACGTCCTGACTTTC. Translation gives CAGSAGTVAGANVLTF.

The CDR3 DNA reads TGTGCCAGCAGTTACCCAGGGATTGGTCACACCTTC. This encodes CASSYPGIGHTF. This chain links TRBV6-2 or TRBV6-3 with TRBJ1-2; maybe TRBD1 (5 bases). Germline V CDR1 and CDR2: MNHEY, SVGEGT. V lost 2 bases and J 12 bases, leaving 13 bases between the germline ends. This CDR3 has 12 residues.

This rearrangement joins TRBV24-1 to TRBJ2-1; D possibly corresponds to TRBD1 (6 bases). This CDR3 comprises 14 residues. Germline assignment: CDR1 KGHDR and CDR2 SFDVKD. Trimming removed 5 bases from V and 6 bases from J, with 13 bases in between. CDR3 sequence reads: CATSVGTISNEQFF. The CDR3 nucleotides read TGTGCCACCAGTGTCGGGACAATTTCCAATGAGCAGTTCTTC.

The chain couples TRBV4-2 to TRBJ1-5; 9 nucleotides align to TRBD1. Germline CDR1 is LGHNA and CDR2 is YNFKEQ. This CDR3 has 17 residues. Trimming took 1 base from V and 5 from J; bases not matched to a gene: 9. The CDR3, as DNA: TGTGCCAGCAGCCAAGTAGCCGGGACAGGGTCCTATCAGCCCCAGCATTTT. Amino acid sequence: CASSQVAGTGSYQPQHF.

The V call is TRBV7-8, the J call TRBJ2-5, with D unresolved. Gene TRBJ2-7 matches the end of the DNA better, so the J call may be wrong. CDR3 length equals 13 residues. Germline V gene data show CDR1 as SGHVS and CDR2 as FQNEAQ. CDR3 amino acids: CASSGTRSGEQYF. The CDR3 DNA reads TGTGCCAGCAGCGGTACCAGGTCCGGCGAGCAGTACTTC.

The rearrangement links TRBV20-1 to TRBJ2-5; tentatively, D is TRBD2 (6 bases). Per the germline V gene, CDR1 is DFQATT and CDR2 is SNEGSKA (reference sequence). CDR3 length: 16 amino acids. V was pared by 1 base and J by 11 bases, with 26 bases between. The DNA of the CDR3 is TGCAGTGCTAGAGTCCACCGGGACTTCCTCAACTACGGGCAGTACTTC. Translation: CSARVHRDFLNYGQYF.

This clonotype was detected a few times. This rearrangement joins TRBV27 to TRBJ2-7; D not resolved. Germline-derived CDR1 and CDR2 are MNHEY and SMNVEV (reference sequence). The CDR3 runs to 12 residues. Deletions cut 5 bases from V and 7 bases from J, with 12 bases between. In DNA, the CDR3 is TGTGCCAGCAGTGACCCTGGGATGGAGCAGTACTTC. Amino acids: CASSDPGMEQYF.

The table lists this clonotype with a count of one. The J gene is TRBJ2-7, the V gene TRBV7-6; D remains unclear. Trimming removed 5 bases at V and 2 bases at J, with 10 bases between. In germline, CDR1 is SGHVS, CDR2 FNYEAQ. The CDR3 covers 13 residues. Here the CDR3 DNA reads TGTGCCAGCAGCGCCTCGTATGCCTACGAGCAGTACTTC. Translating gives CASSASYAYEQYF.

The chain links TRBV4-2 to TRBJ1-4; perhaps TRBD1 as D (5 bases). The CDR3 totals 16 residues. Between the trimmed V and J ends, which lost 1 base and 6 bases, there was a span of 15 bases. CDR1 is LGHNA and CDR2 is YNFKEQ in the germline V gene. CDR3 DNA sequence: TGTGCCAGCAGCCAAGGACCAGGGTTAAGGGATGAAAAACTGTTTTTT. Translating it yields CASSQGPGLRDEKLFF.